This T cell receptor beta chain is drawn from a study of cytomegalovirus exposure and HLA in healthy donors listed by TCRdb under 2017. In terms of the full investigation: An earlier analysis of approximately 590 of the donors reported 250 to 350 Gb of sequence data and 120 million or so unique TCR beta sequences from some 180 million T cells. An early release covering some 640 HLA-typed donors comprised 300 to 350 gigabases of sequencing data and 85 million to 100 million unique TCR sequences. Of the approximately 400 genotyped donors, over 80% were placed in the genetic ancestry cluster associated with self-reported Caucasian donors. The study was designed to test whether signatures of past pathogen exposure could be identified by cataloging public T cell receptors. The study profiled the T cell repertoires of hundreds of subjects by immunosequencing and related them to cytomegalovirus serostatus. A separate validation cohort of approximately 120 different subjects was used in addition to the approximately 610-subject first cohort. To predict cytomegalovirus infection status, the study brought together high-throughput TCR immunosequencing, statistical association of individual TCRs with disease status, and machine learning. To study patterns of TCR occurrence, a later analysis re-analyzed previously published TCR beta repertoires from several hundred donors and added high-resolution HLA genotyping. Rather than using new phenotypic data, the later analysis identified candidate immune exposures from TCR beta sequences and from how often those sequences occurred across donors. An earlier analysis of several hundred of the donors used high-throughput TCR beta sequencing to judge whether each TCR beta V gene segment behaved as functional or pseudogenic. Donor age, sex, ethnicity and CMV serostatus were compiled together with the repertoire data. A later genetic analysis took genome-wide SNP genotypes for about three fifths of the 666 donors and used that subset as a discovery cohort. Every repertoire in the discovery cohort had been generated on one and the same sequencing platform. HLA typing included class I and class II loci at four-digit resolution. Typing coverage varied by locus: about 629-640 donors for A, B, C, DRB1 and DQB1; approximately 500 for DQA1; more than 600 for DPA1; about 450 for DPB1. About five DR-DQ haplotypes were treated as single units for association and clustering because of strong linkage in the cohort. Across 398 genotyped donors of the cohort, an average of roughly 250,000 unique TCR beta nucleotide sequences per donor were sequenced, and roughly 18% of those sequences were non-productive. Study-wide conclusions, independent of this receptor: According to the authors, the approach could potentially be generalized to other disease states and immunological phenotypes. The presence/absence analyses assumed that sequencing depth was roughly uniform across donors, and that assumption may not be true. The classifier was reported to diagnose cytomegalovirus status with high specificity and sensitivity in both the original cohort and the validation cohort. Because counts were too low, some 17 rarely observed V segments, including chromosome 9 orphons, were left out of the earlier analysis of approximately 580 of the donors. An earlier analysis of 587 of the donors showed that most TCR beta V segments appeared in productive rearrangements either about 87% or about 30% of the time, which broadly matched IMGT annotations. Correlated functional status among segregating V segments might reflect linkage disequilibrium, but an unknown experimental factor could not be ruled out. A few of the identified cytomegalovirus-associated TCR beta chains were confirmed in vitro to be specific for cytomegalovirus antigens. A later analysis found that TCR association rates varied across HLA loci, with DRB1 alleles showing the most associated TCRs and HLA-C alleles the fewest. Across donors, most TCR sequences were observed very rarely, whereas some public TCRs were present in many individuals. The sequencing pipeline was judged likely to have produced a cluster of highly shared sequence variants as a technical artifact. In the study, 150 to 200 TCR beta chains were listed as associated with cytomegalovirus. According to a later genetic analysis, donors in an Asian-associated ancestry cluster had fewer N-insertions in productive TCRs than the approximately 610-donor mean. In this cohort, only TCR beta chains were sequenced, and detectable features were limited by the absence of alpha or paired-chain data. A further reported finding was that TCR beta sequences accurately predicted the HLA-A and HLA-B alleles for most subjects in the first cohort. According to a later analysis, parvovirus B19, influenza, CMV and Epstein-Barr virus appeared linked to several top co-occurrence clusters. A later analysis found that most CMV-associated TCR beta chains appeared HLA-restricted, with HLA associations seemingly driven largely by CMV exposure. CMV serostatus was the only immune exposure information available for the cohort. In a later analysis, HLA-associated TCR beta chains showed more clonal expansion and lower generation probabilities than non-associated chains that were equally common. In a later genetic analysis, a missense DCLRE1C variant was associated with V-gene and J-gene trimming of TCR beta chains, and the association was replicated in an independent cohort. Specific HLA alleles were associated with some 15,000 TCR beta sequences at a false discovery rate of 0.05 in a later analysis. Because HLA typing was unavailable for some donors at each locus, only the typed subset was used in association tests. When HLA alleles, especially DR and DQ, strongly co-occurred, attributing TCR associations to individual alleles was difficult.

Library preparation was by the immunoSEQ multiplex PCR assay. The multiplex PCR relied on a mix of 60 forward primers for TCR Vbeta segments and 13 reverse primers for TCR Jbeta segments. A multiplex PCR assay on genomic DNA amplified the CDR3 region of rearranged TCR beta genes. On the Illumina HiSeq System, the amplified TCR beta libraries were sequenced as 87-base-pair reads. Per the source publication's procedure: A later analysis tallied 75 million to 85 million unique TCR beta chains across the roughly 610 repertoires, and around 9.9 million of those chains were shared by two or more donors. Raw reads were error-corrected and collapsed into unique sequences by a nearest-neighbor algorithm in which closely related sequences were merged to remove PCR and sequencing errors. Alignment of CDR3 sequences to IMGT reference sequences was used to assign V, D and J gene segments. For a sequence to be retained, a match of at least six nucleotides to both a V gene segment and a J gene segment was required. Rearrangements were called productive when the CDR3 lacked stop codons and stayed in frame with V and J; all others were non-productive. CDR3 was defined by IMGT convention, running from the second conserved V-encoded cysteine to the conserved J-encoded phenylalanine. The earlier analysis of some 600 of the donors excluded sequences that lacked an unambiguous match to a single V gene segment. In an earlier analysis of approximately 590 of the donors, a V segment was called functional when productive rearrangements were above 56.7%, and segregating when the standard deviation between donors exceeded 5%. A statistical classification framework was built for diagnosing cytomegalovirus status from the catalog of TCR beta chain sequences. In a later analysis, V and J genes were assigned by comparing TCR nucleotide sequences against IMGT/GENE-DB human TR gene sequences. The TCRdist pipeline was used in a later analysis to assign CDR3 sequences and most-parsimonious VDJ recombination scenarios. In a later analysis, each TCR beta chain was defined by its CDR3 amino acid sequence together with its V-gene family, and reads without a unique V-gene family were excluded. As a way to deal with suspected cross-contamination and a sequencing artifact, a later analysis dropped under 600 nucleotide sequences that were highly shared and had low generation probability. In a later analysis, a clonal expansion index was calculated for each public chain from normalized within-repertoire ranks of inferred template counts. Generation probabilities in a later analysis came from a VDJ recombination model fitted to out-of-frame rearrangements, and those results were checked against IGoR. In a later analysis, hypergeometric tests were used to score TCR-TCR, TCR-HLA and TCR-CMV co-occurrence, with a repertoire-size bias correction applied to TCR pairs. To estimate false discovery rates, a later analysis permuted the HLA or CMV assignments 20 times. In a later analysis, co-occurring TCRs were grouped using DBSCAN, with TCRdist sequence similarity added in when clustering inside HLA-allele-positive subsets. For co-occurrence clustering, repertoires with fewer than 30,000 or more than 120,000 public chains were excluded, along with five repertoires with anomalous nucleotide sharing. Drawn from immuneACCESS, this table holds only the in-frame rearrangements with V and J called that TCRdb kept. Clones are partly lost; checked studies trace under half to an unresolved V gene and leave the rest unexplained. That table gives V, J and clone size, and the DNA gave D and trimming. Here the sample has around 200,000 clones; about 80% occur a single time. Roughly a tenth of the sample is in the top ten clones.

On this clone itself: Its cognate antigen has yet to be identified. Base qualities are not recorded, but no much larger clone differs from it by a single base.

In total, about 650 healthy bone marrow donors made up the cohort. All cohort members were sampled while nominally healthy, although unrecorded immune exposures were likely present. The donor tested CMV seropositive, placing the donor among the roughly 300 seropositive members of the cohort. A peripheral blood sample was provided by each donor, and peripheral blood mononuclear cells were used for TCR beta sequencing. The Qiagen DNeasy Blood Extraction Kit was used to extract genomic DNA from the blood cell samples. The sequence derives from a woman between 45 and 65 years old in good health and CMV-seropositive. The sample consisted of PBMCs.

The CDR3 region: CASSQFTGGTEAFF. The bases read TGCGCCAGCAGCCAATTCACAGGGGGGACTGAAGCTTTCTTT. The sequence links TRBV4-3 to TRBJ1-1; 8 of the junction bases match TRBD1. According to the germline V gene, CDR1 reads LGHNA and CDR2 reads YSLEER. The cysteine opens and the phenylalanine closes a CDR3 of 14 amino acids. The sequence is cut down to CDR3 DNA, 42 bases in frame from base 1. The junction shows trimming of 2 bases on V and 5 bases on J, and the gene matches do not reach 4 bases of it.